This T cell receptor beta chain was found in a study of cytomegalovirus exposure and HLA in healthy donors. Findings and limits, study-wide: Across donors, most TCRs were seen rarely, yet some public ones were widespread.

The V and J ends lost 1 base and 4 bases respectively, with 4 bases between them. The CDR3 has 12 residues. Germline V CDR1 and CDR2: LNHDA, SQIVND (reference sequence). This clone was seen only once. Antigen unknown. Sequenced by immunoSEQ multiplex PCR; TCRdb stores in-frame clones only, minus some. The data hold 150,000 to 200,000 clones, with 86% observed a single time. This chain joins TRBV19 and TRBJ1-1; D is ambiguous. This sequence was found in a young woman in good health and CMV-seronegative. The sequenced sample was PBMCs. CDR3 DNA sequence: TGTGCCAGTAGTATAGGGGCCACTGAAGCTTTCTTT. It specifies CASSIGATEAFF.